The 18 T cell receptor beta chains given below trace back to one sample, sequenced in a study of cytotoxic CD8 clonotypes in ibrutinib-treated CLL. Libraries were prepared by immunoSEQ multiplex PCR; TCRdb keeps only in-frame clonotypes and omits some of them. The sample includes 70,000 to 80,000 clones, roughly 80% seen only once; the top ten take less than 45%. The sample in question was PBMCs, obtained after 24 months of ibrutinib treatment. The receptors stem from a human donor with chronic lymphocytic leukemia.

The rearrangement uses TRBV9 and TRBJ2-1; 10 nucleotides agree with TRBD2. There are 14 residues in the CDR3. Trimming took 2 bases from V and 8 from J; bases not matched to a gene: 4. Germline lookup yields CDR1 SGDLS and CDR2 YYNGEE. The CDR3 protein is CASSVLAGEDEQFF. The CDR3 DNA reads TGTGCCAGCAGCGTCCTAGCGGGAGAAGATGAGCAGTTCTTC.

This chain uses TRBV7-9 with TRBJ2-1; no definite D call. The CDR3 totals 15 residues. Trimming cost V 7 bases and J 5 bases, with 18 bases left between them. Germline loops: CDR1 SEHNR, CDR2 FQNEAQ (reference sequence). The CDR3 here is CASISGSANNNEQFF. The DNA for the CDR3 is TGTGCCAGCATTAGTGGCTCAGCAAATAACAATGAGCAGTTCTTC.

The sample holds one count of this clone. This rearrangement joins TRBV27 to TRBJ2-5; maybe TRBD2 (5 bases). The germline V and J ends were trimmed by 1 base and 4 bases, with 10 bases remaining between them. Germline V gene data show CDR1 as MNHEY and CDR2 as SMNVEV (reference sequence). The CDR3 is 14 residues long. CDR3 coding DNA: TGTGCCAGCAGTTTATTCAAGGCGGGAGAGACCCAGTACTTC. Residues: CASSLFKAGETQYF.

This sequence joins TRBV29-1 and TRBJ2-3; D is unclear. The length of the CDR3 is 11 residues. V shed 4 bases and J shed 5 bases, with 7 bases lying between them. Germline V gene lookup returns CDR1 SQVTM and CDR2 ANQGSEA. The CDR3 nucleotides read TGCAGCGTTGGGGCGGTAGATACGCAGTATTTT. Translating gives CSVGAVDTQYF.

This clone was detected only once. This chain uses TRBV9 with TRBJ2-2; D is possibly TRBD2 (6 bases). Between the trimmed V and J ends, which lost 2 bases and 1 base, there was a span of 9 bases. In germline, CDR1 is SGDLS, CDR2 YYNGEE. This CDR3 spans 15 amino acids. CDR3 nucleotide sequence: TGTGCCAGCAGCGTCGGCGGGATGAACACCGGGGAGCTGTTTTTT. Amino acid sequence: CASSVGGMNTGELFF.

This clone was seen only once. The rearrangement joins TRBV18 to TRBJ2-7; 9 nucleotides agree with TRBD1. The CDR3 consists of 14 residues. Germline V gene lookup returns CDR1 KGHSH and CDR2 LQKENI. With 2 bases clipped from V and 6 bases from J, the junction kept 5 bases outside the gene matches. Here the CDR3 reads CASSPLGQGGEQYF. The CDR3 bases are TGTGCCAGCTCACCATTGGGACAGGGCGGCGAGCAGTACTTC.

The chain carries TRBV2 and TRBJ2-7; D perhaps matches TRBD1 (7 bases). V lost 3 bases, J lost 2 bases, and 11 bases lay in between. This CDR3 has 14 residues. Per the germline V gene, CDR1 is SNHLY and CDR2 is FYNNEI. The CDR3 loop is CASSDRGEAYEQYF. For the CDR3, the DNA is TGTGCCAGCAGTGACAGGGGGGAAGCCTACGAGCAGTACTTC.

This chain uses TRBV4-3 with TRBJ2-7, with a possible D match to TRBD1 (6 bases). Looked up from germline, CDR1 is LGHNA and CDR2 is YSLEER. V was clipped by 4 bases and J by 1 base, with 11 bases between them. There are 14 residues in the CDR3. DNA for the CDR3: TGCGCCAGCAGCCGGGACACGGGTTCCTACGAGCAGTACTTC. This encodes CASSRDTGSYEQYF.

The chain combines TRBV5-5 with TRBJ2-3; 7 bases are shared with TRBD1. The CDR3 is made up of 16 amino acids. The trim removed 2 bases at V and 0 bases at J, leaving 6 bases unmatched. Germline V gene data show CDR1 as SGHKS and CDR2 as YYEKEE (reference sequence). CDR3 DNA: TGTGCCAGCAGCTTTTGGGACAGCGCTAGCACAGATACGCAGTATTTT. It is translated as CASSFWDSASTDTQYF.

This chain links TRBV7-2 with TRBJ2-3; 11 bases map to TRBD1. Per the germline V gene, CDR1 is SGHTA and CDR2 is FQGNSA. The trim removed 4 bases at V and 4 bases at J, leaving 1 base unmatched. This CDR3 is built from 14 residues. CDR3 loop: CASSSDRGPDTQYF. Written as DNA, the CDR3 is TGTGCCAGCAGCTCGGACAGGGGGCCAGATACGCAGTATTTT.

The chain employs TRBV18 and TRBJ2-5, with 8 bases fitting TRBD2. This CDR3 region has 17 residues. V dropped 3 bases and J dropped 1; count of bases not matched to a gene: 10. Germline values: CDR1 KGHSH, CDR2 LQKENI. The CDR3 DNA reads TGTGCCAGCTCACCTCCCCTTCGTAGCGGGATCCAAGAGACCCAGTACTTC. Translation: CASSPPLRSGIQETQYF.

The gene calls are TRBV27 and TRBJ2-7; 11 bases agree with TRBD1. V lost 6 bases to trimming and J lost 2 bases; unmatched junction nucleotides: 12. This CDR3 contains 17 residues. CDR1 MNHEY and CDR2 SMNVEV come from the germline V gene (reference sequence). In DNA form, the CDR3 reads TGTGCCAGCAGCTCCTCGGACAGGGGGCTTAAAACCTACGAGCAGTACTTC. Its translation: CASSSSDRGLKTYEQYF.

This rearrangement joins TRBV4-3 to TRBJ2-3; 7 nucleotides match TRBD2. The junction had 5 bases not matched to a gene; V was cut back by 0 bases and J by 2 bases. The CDR3 covers 16 residues. CDR1 and CDR2 from the germline V gene are LGHNA and YSLEER. CDR3 residues: CASSQEGAGPTDTQYF. CDR3 DNA sequence: TGCGCCAGCAGCCAAGAAGGAGCGGGGCCCACAGATACGCAGTATTTT.

The V and J genes are TRBV7-2 and TRBJ1-1; TRBD1 matches 9 bases. Per the germline V gene, CDR1 is SGHTA and CDR2 is FQGNSA. The CDR3 length is 16 residues. V shed 4 bases and J 1 base; nucleotides not matched to a gene: 7. The CDR3 here is CASSSRGGQGNTEAFF. In nucleotides, the CDR3 is TGTGCCAGCAGCTCCCGGGGGGGACAGGGGAACACTGAAGCTTTCTTT.

The rearrangement joins TRBV11-2 to TRBJ1-1, with a weak D call TRBD1 (6 bases). Germline V lookup: CDR1 SGHAT, CDR2 FQNNGV. Trimming took 5 bases from V and 6 from J, leaving 19 bases between them. This CDR3 comprises 15 residues. CDR3 residues: CASSQIQGGGAEAFF. CDR3 coding DNA: TGTGCCAGCAGCCAGATACAGGGCGGAGGGGCTGAAGCTTTCTTT. Full variable domain (remainder filled in from reference TRBV11-2 and TRBJ1-1): EAGVAQSPRYKIIEKRQSVAFWCNPISGHATLYWYQQILGQGPKLLIQFQNNGVVDDSQLPKDRFSAERLKGVDSTLKIQPAKLEDSAVYLCASSQIQGGGAEAFFGQGTRLTVV.

V is TRBV4-2 and J is TRBJ2-6; tentatively, D is TRBD1 (5 bases). V lost 2 bases to trimming and J lost 2 bases, with 10 bases between them. This CDR3 contains 16 residues. CDR1 is LGHNA, CDR2 YNFKEQ, per germline. The CDR3 coding sequence is TGTGCCAGCAGCCAAAGGGCCAGGGCTGGGGCCAACGTCCTGACTTTC. Amino acid sequence: CASSQRARAGANVLTF.

The chain recombines TRBV10-3 with TRBJ2-2; 7 bases line up with TRBD2. Germline loops: CDR1 ENHRY, CDR2 SYGVKD. The ends lost 6 bases at V and 0 bases at J; junction bases unmatched: 1. This CDR3 region has 14 residues. The CDR3 here is CAIRGLANTGELFF. The CDR3 DNA sequence: TGTGCCATCAGAGGACTAGCGAACACCGGGGAGCTGTTTTTT.

The table lists this clone with a few counts. The J gene is TRBJ1-2, the V gene TRBV28; tentative D call: TRBD1 (5 bases). Between the trimmed V and J ends, which lost 6 bases and 8 bases, there was a span of 10 bases. Germline CDR1 and CDR2: MDHEN and SYDVKM. The CDR3 sequence is 11 residues long. The CDR3 protein is CASSQGRGYTF. CDR3 nucleotides: TGTGCCAGCAGCCAGGGCCGGGGCTACACCTTC.